The rows below give T cell receptor beta chains drawn from one sample of a study of cytomegalovirus exposure and HLA in healthy donors. TCRdb's copy holds only in-frame clones and misses some; the assay was immunoSEQ multiplex PCR. The sample includes around 180,000 clones, more than 85% seen only once; the top ten take around 0.21%. Sequencing input: PBMCs. The receptors were sampled from a girl under three years old in good health and CMV-seronegative. Each CDR3 is given with its conserved first and last residue. The D gene is left open where the match is weak. A clone size is listed for some rows: how often the clone was seen (once, few, many), or a class if it is expanded.

d_call,j_call,clone_size,v_call,cdr3_nt,cdr3_aa
TRBD2,TRBJ2-5,few,TRBV27,TGTGCCAGCAGTGCCAGCGGACCCGGGGGGGAGTGGGAGACCCAGTACTTC,CASSASGPGGEWETQYF
TRBD1,TRBJ1-3,-,TRBV7-2,TGTGCCAGCAGTTCCGTGGGACAGGGTCCGAACACCATATATTTT,CASSSVGQGPNTIYF
TRBD1,TRBJ1-4,-,TRBV19,TGTGCCAGTAGTATAGAAGGGACAGGGGGTTCTAATGAAAAACTGTTTTTT,CASSIEGTGGSNEKLFF
-,TRBJ1-1,-,TRBV4-1,TGCGCCAGCAGCCAAGGGGGGGGTCAGATGACTGAAGCTTTCTTT,CASSQGGGQMTEAFF
TRBD2,TRBJ2-5,-,TRBV7-3,TGTGCCAGCAGCTTATGCCAGCGGGGGGTTTGGGAGACCCAGTACTTC,CASSLCQRGVWETQYF
-,TRBJ2-7,-,TRBV4-2,TGTGCCAGCAGCCAAGTTATTAACGGAGGATACGAGCAGTACTTC,CASSQVINGGYEQYF
-,TRBJ2-1,once,TRBV25-1,TGTGCCAGCAGTGAAAGTAGGGTAGGGGGCGGGAGGTTCAATGAGCAGTTCTTC,CASSESRVGGGRFNEQFF
TRBD1,TRBJ1-1,-,TRBV15,TGTGCCACCAGCAGGGGAGGGACAGGAAGGAACACTGAAGCTTTCTTT,CATSRGGTGRNTEAFF
TRBD1,TRBJ2-2,-,TRBV5-6,TGTGCCAGCAGCCTAGGCGGGCCAGGGGGCACCGGGGAGCTGTTTTTT,CASSLGGPGGTGELFF
TRBD2,TRBJ2-3,-,TRBV11-3,TGTGCCAGCAGCCCGGGGACTAGCGGCACAGATACGCAGTATTTT,CASSPGTSGTDTQYF
-,TRBJ2-1,-,TRBV7-7,TGTGCCAGCAGCTTAGATGCAGGCCCCTTGGAGCAGTTCTTC,CASSLDAGPLEQFF
TRBD1,TRBJ1-6,-,TRBV7-8,TGTGCCAGCAGCCATTCGGGACAGGGAGAATCACCCCTCCACTTT,CASSHSGQGESPLHF
TRBD1,TRBJ1-6,few,TRBV7-9,TGTGCCGGGGGACAGGGGAATTCACCCCTCCACTTT,CAGGQGNSPLHF
-,TRBJ2-7,-,TRBV4-2,TGTGCCAGCAGCCAGGGGCTAAACTACGAGCAGTACTTC,CASSQGLNYEQYF
TRBD1,TRBJ2-1,-,TRBV4-3,TGCGCCAGCAGCCGGGACAGGGCAGACAATGAGCAGTTCTTC,CASSRDRADNEQFF
-,TRBJ2-5,-,TRBV27,TGTGCCAGCAGTTTATCGGGCAGGATACAAGAGACCCAGTACTTC,CASSLSGRIQETQYF
TRBD1,TRBJ2-7,-,TRBV6-1,TGTGCCAGCAGAGCGACAGGGGGTCAGGGCGAGCAGTACTTC,CASRATGGQGEQYF
TRBD2,TRBJ2-5,-,TRBV9,TGTGCCAGCAGCGCCTCCGGGACTAGCGGGGGGCTCACCCAGTACTTC,CASSASGTSGGLTQYF
-,TRBJ2-7,-,TRBV27,TGTGCCAGCAGTTTTGAGTCACGGGGGTCGGAGTACTTC,CASSFESRGSEYF
TRBD1,TRBJ1-6,-,TRBV19,TGTGCCAGCGGGACAGGGAGATCACCCCTCCACTTT,CASGTGRSPLHF
-,TRBJ2-7,-,TRBV5-4,TGTGCCAGCAGCTTGGCGGGGGACAGTTACGAGCAGTACTTC,CASSLAGDSYEQYF
TRBD2,TRBJ2-7,-,TRBV6-5,TGTGCCAGCAGTTACGGCGTAGCGGGAGGTGCCTACGAGCAGTACTTC,CASSYGVAGGAYEQYF
-,TRBJ1-5,-,TRBV6-5,TGTGCCAGCAGTGAACAGGGTAGGGGGCAGCCCCAGCATTTT,CASSEQGRGQPQHF
-,TRBJ2-3,-,TRBV5-1,TGCGCCAGCAGCTTGGGGTACCGGGCTAGCCACACAGATACGCAGTATTTT,CASSLGYRASHTDTQYF
-,TRBJ2-5,-,TRBV20-1,TGCAGTGCTAGAATAAAAGAGACCCAGTACTTC,CSARIKETQYF
-,TRBJ2-1,-,TRBV20-1,TGCAGTGCTAGGGGGCCGGGGGAGTTCTTC,CSARGPGEFF
TRBD1,TRBJ2-7,-,TRBV10-2,TGCGCCAGCAGTGAGGGACAGGGGGCCTACGAGCAGTACTTC,CASSEGQGAYEQYF
-,TRBJ1-2,-,TRBV27,TGTGCCAGCAGCCTAATCTCGGGGGGTAACTATGGCTACACCTTC,CASSLISGGNYGYTF
-,TRBJ2-1,-,TRBV5-4,TGTGCCAGCAGCCCAATAGAGCACAATGAGCAGTTCTTC,CASSPIEHNEQFF
-,TRBJ1-4,-,TRBV19,TGTGCCAGTAGTATAAGTAGGACAGAGAATGAAAAACTGTTTTTT,CASSISRTENEKLFF
TRBD1,TRBJ2-3,-,TRBV7-8,TGTGCCAGCAGCGTCCGGGACAGTAACACAGATACGCAGTATTTT,CASSVRDSNTDTQYF
TRBD2,TRBJ2-7,-,TRBV5-1,TGCGCCAGCAGCTTAAGCGCGGGAGTTTCCTACGAGCAGTACTTC,CASSLSAGVSYEQYF
-,TRBJ1-4,-,TRBV15,TGTGCCACCAGCCAAAACCAGGATAGTTATGAAAAACTGTTTTTT,CATSQNQDSYEKLFF
-,TRBJ1-1,few,TRBV4-1,TGCGCCAGCAGCCAAGAGAGAAACACTGAAGCTTTCTTT,CASSQERNTEAFF
-,TRBJ2-5,-,TRBV2,TGTGCCAGCCAATTCGTGGGGGGGGGCCTAAACTTC,CASQFVGGGLNF
TRBD2,TRBJ2-1,-,TRBV4-1,TGCGCCAGCAGCCAAGAAGTGATAGCGGGGGCCCATGAGCAGTTCTTC,CASSQEVIAGAHEQFF
-,TRBJ1-5,once,TRBV6-5,TGTGCCAGCAGTTACTCGGAGGGGGGGCAGCCCCAGCATTTT,CASSYSEGGQPQHF
-,TRBJ1-3,once,TRBV9,TGTGCCAGCAGCGTAGGGGCCAACTCTGGAAACACCATATATTTT,CASSVGANSGNTIYF
TRBD2,TRBJ2-7,-,TRBV7-9,TGTGCCAGCAGCTCTGGACTAGCCTACGAGCAGTACTTC,CASSSGLAYEQYF
-,TRBJ2-7,-,TRBV10-1,TGCGCCAGCAGTGATTTGACTTCCCTTAACGAGCAGTACTTC,CASSDLTSLNEQYF
-,TRBJ1-2,-,TRBV6-5,TGTGCCAGTCGCAGGGGCTCGGCCAACTATGGCTACACCTTC,CASRRGSANYGYTF
-,TRBJ2-1,-,TRBV18,TGTGCCAGCTCGCATACAGGGCCCCCCTACAATGAGCAGTTCTTC,CASSHTGPPYNEQFF
TRBD1,TRBJ2-5,-,TRBV13,TGTGCCAGCAGCTCGACAGGGGTTAAGGAGACCCAGTACTTC,CASSSTGVKETQYF
-,TRBJ2-1,-,TRBV13,TGTGCCAGCAGCTCCCCTACAGGGTTCTCCTACAATGAGCAGTTCTTC,CASSSPTGFSYNEQFF
-,TRBJ2-2,-,TRBV2,TGTGCCAGCACTCTAGGACTCACCGGGGAGCTGTTTTTT,CASTLGLTGELFF
-,TRBJ1-6,-,TRBV11-1,TGTGCCAGCAGCTTGGGACACTATAATTCACCCCTCCACTTT,CASSLGHYNSPLHF
-,TRBJ2-7,-,TRBV7-2,TGTGCCAGCAGGAAAGGGGGGACTACTGTTAGCGAGCAGTACTTC,CASRKGGTTVSEQYF
TRBD2,TRBJ2-7,-,TRBV7-2,TGTGCCAGCAGCACCTCGACTAGCGGTTTCTACGAGCAGTACTTC,CASSTSTSGFYEQYF
TRBD2,TRBJ2-3,-,TRBV9,TGTGCCAGCAGCGTAAGGAGTGGGAGGGAGCCTAGCACAGATACGCAGTATTTT,CASSVRSGREPSTDTQYF
TRBD2,TRBJ2-3,-,TRBV4-3,TGCGCCAGCAGCCAAGAAAAGCGGGAGACAGATACGCAGTATTTT,CASSQEKRETDTQYF
-,TRBJ2-1,-,TRBV27,TGTGCCAGCAGCCCCCCGGGACTCGGTGAGCAGTTCTTC,CASSPPGLGEQFF